The sequence of this T cell receptor beta chain was determined in a study of CD8+CD57+ T cells in acquired aplastic anemia. As for the study in general: The DNA of sorted CD4+ and CD8+ cells averaged 3.2 ug.

Study observations and caveats: Roughly 30 CD8+ CDR3 sequences occurred in both the patients and the controls.

Genomic DNA provided the template from which TCR beta VDJ and CDR3 profiles were obtained. Each CDR3 protein is one row after TCRdb ran MiXCR on the reads. The table lists over 150,000 distinct CDR3 sequences, about 44% of them singletons. Selection for sequencing was limited to patients who had shown CD8+CD57+ cell expansion by flow cytometry. The patients, all of them, had severe acquired aplastic anemia. Blood samples were obtained from patients who had received no prior therapy. This clonotype was picked up one time. Its cognate antigen is unknown. V shed 3 bases and J 6 bases; nucleotides not matched to a gene: 6. The CDR3 is 13 residues long. Germline V lookup: CDR1 DFQATT, CDR2 SNEGSKA (reference sequence).

The receptor comes from a human donor with aplastic anemia. Sequences were obtained from sorted CD4+, CD8+, or CD8+CD57+ T cells (not recorded which) from PBMCs. The gene calls are TRBV20-1 and TRBJ2-5, with TRBD1 matching 8 bases. CDR3 in amino acids: CSASLQGGKTQYF. Written as DNA, the CDR3 is TGCAGTGCTAGTTTACAGGGGGGAAAGACCCAGTACTTC.